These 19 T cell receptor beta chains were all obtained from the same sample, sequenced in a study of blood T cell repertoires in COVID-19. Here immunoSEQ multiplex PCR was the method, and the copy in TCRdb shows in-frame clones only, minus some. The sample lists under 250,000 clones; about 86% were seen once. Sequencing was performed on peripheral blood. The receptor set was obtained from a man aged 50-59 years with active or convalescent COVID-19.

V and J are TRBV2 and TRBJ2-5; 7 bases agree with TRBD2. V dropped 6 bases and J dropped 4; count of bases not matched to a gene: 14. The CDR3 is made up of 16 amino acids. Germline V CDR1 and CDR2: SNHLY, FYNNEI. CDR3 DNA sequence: TGTGCCAGCAGGCCCTGGGGGAGGGGCGGAATAGAGACCCAGTACTTC. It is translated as CASRPWGRGGIETQYF.

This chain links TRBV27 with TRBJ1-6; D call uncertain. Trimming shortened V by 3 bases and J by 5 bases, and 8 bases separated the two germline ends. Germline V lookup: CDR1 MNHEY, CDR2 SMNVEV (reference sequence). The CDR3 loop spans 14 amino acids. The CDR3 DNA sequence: TGTGCCAGCAGTTTGGGCCTTGATAATTCACCCCTCCACTTT. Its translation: CASSLGLDNSPLHF.

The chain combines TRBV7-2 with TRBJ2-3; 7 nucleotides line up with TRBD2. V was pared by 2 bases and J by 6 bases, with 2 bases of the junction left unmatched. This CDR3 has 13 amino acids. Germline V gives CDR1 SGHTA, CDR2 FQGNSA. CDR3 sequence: CASSLLRGDTQYF. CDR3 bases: TGTGCCAGCAGCTTATTGCGGGGGGATACGCAGTATTTT.

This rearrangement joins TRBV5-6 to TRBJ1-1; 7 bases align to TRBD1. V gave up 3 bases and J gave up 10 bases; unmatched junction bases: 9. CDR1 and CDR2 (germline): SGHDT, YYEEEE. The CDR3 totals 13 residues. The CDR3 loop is CASSYDRAKGAFF. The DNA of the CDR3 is TGTGCCAGCAGCTACGACAGGGCAAAGGGAGCTTTCTTT.

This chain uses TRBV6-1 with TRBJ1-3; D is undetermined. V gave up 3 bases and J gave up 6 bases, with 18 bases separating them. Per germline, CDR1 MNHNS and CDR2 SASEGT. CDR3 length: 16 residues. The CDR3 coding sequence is TGTGCCAGCAGTGAGGCCCAGTCTAGCCGGCCAAACACCATATATTTT. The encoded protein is CASSEAQSSRPNTIYF.

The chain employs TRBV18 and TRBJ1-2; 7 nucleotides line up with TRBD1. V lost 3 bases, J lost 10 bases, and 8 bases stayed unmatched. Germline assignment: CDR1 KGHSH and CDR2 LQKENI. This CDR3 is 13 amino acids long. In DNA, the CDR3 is TGTGCCAGCTCACCCACAGGGGAGATGGACTACACCTTC. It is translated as CASSPTGEMDYTF. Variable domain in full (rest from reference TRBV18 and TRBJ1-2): NAGVMQNPRHLVRRRGQEARLRCSPMKGHSHVYWYRQLPEEGLKFMVYLQKENIIDESGMPKERFSAEFPKEGPSILRIQQVVRGDSAAYFCASSPTGEMDYTFGSGTRLTVV.

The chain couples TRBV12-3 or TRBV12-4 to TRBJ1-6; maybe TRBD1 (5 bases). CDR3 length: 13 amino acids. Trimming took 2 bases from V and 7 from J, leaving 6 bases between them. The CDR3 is CASSLYRNSPLHF. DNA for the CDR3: TGTGCCAGCAGTTTATACAGGAATTCACCCCTCCACTTT.

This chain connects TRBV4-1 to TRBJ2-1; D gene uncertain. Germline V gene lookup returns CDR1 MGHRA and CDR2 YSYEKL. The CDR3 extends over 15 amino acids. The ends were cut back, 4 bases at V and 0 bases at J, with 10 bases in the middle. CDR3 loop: CASSPDRSSYNEQFF. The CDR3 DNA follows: TGCGCCAGCAGCCCCGACCGGAGCTCCTACAATGAGCAGTTCTTC.

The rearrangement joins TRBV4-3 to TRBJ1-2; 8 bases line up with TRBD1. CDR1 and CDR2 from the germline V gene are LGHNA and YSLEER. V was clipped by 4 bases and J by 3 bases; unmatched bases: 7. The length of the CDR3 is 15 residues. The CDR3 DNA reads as TGCGCCAGCAGCCCTCCGGGACAGGACTACTATGGCTACACCTTC. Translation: CASSPPGQDYYGYTF.

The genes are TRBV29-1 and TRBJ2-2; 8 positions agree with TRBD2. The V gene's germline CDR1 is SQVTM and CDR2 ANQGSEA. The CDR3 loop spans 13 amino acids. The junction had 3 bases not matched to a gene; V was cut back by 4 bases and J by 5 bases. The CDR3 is CSVGGLATGELFF. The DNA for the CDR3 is TGCAGCGTTGGCGGACTAGCAACCGGGGAGCTGTTTTTT.

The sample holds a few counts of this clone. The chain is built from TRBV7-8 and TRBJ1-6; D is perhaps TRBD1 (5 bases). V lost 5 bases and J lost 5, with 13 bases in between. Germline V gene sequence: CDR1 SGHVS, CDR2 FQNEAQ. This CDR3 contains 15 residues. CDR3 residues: CASSRVGGNNSPLHF. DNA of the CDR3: TGTGCCAGCAGCCGAGTGGGGGGAAATAATTCACCCCTCCACTTT.

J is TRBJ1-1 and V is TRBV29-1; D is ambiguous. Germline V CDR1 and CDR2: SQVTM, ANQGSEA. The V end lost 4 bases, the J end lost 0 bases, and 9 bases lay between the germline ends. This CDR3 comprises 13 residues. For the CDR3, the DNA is TGCAGCGTTGCCCAGGCGATGAACACTGAAGCTTTCTTT. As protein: CSVAQAMNTEAFF.

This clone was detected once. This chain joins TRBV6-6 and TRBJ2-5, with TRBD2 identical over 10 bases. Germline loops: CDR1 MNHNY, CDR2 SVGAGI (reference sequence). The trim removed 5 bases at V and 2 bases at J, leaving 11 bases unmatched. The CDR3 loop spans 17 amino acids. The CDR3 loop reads CASSPRGSGGTQETQYF. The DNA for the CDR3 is TGTGCCAGCAGTCCCCGAGGTAGCGGGGGGACACAAGAGACCCAGTACTTC.

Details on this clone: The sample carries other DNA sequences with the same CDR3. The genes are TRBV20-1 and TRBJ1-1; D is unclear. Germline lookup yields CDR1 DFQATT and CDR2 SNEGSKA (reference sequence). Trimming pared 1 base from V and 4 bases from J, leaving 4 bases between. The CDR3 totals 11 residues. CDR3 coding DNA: TGCAGTGCTAGAGCCGGCACTGAAGCTTTCTTT. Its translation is CSARAGTEAFF.

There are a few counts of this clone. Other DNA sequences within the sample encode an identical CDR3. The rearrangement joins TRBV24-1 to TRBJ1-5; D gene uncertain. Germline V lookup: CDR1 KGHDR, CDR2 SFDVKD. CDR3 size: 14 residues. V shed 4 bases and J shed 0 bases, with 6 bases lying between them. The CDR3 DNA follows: TGTGCCACCAGTGACGGTGGTAGCAATCAGCCCCAGCATTTT. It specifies CATSDGGSNQPQHF.

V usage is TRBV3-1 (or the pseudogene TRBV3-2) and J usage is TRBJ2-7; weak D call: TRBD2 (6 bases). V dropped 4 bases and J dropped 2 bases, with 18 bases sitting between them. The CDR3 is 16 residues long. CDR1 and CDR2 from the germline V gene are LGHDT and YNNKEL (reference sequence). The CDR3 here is CASSRPLGGATYEQYF. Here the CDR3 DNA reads TGTGCCAGCAGCCGCCCCCTTGGCGGGGCCACCTACGAGCAGTACTTC.

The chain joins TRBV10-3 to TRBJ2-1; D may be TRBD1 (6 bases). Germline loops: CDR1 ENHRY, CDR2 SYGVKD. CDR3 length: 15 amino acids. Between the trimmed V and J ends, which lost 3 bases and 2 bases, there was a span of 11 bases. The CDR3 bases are TGTGCCATCAGTGAACAGGGACGGACCTACAATGAGCAGTTCTTC. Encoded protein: CAISEQGRTYNEQFF.

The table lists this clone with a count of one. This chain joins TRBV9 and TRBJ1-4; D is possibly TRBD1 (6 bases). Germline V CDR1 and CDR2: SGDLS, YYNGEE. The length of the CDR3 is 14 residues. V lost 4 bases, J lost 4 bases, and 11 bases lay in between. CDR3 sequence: CASSTQGNNEKLFF. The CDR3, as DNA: TGTGCCAGCAGCACACAGGGAAATAATGAAAAACTGTTTTTT.

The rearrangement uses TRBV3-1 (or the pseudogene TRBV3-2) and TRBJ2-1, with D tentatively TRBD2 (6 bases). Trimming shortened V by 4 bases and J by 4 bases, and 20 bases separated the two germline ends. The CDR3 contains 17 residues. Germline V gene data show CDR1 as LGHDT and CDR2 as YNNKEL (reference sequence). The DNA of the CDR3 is TGTGCCAGCAGCCCCGATTTGGTTGCGGGGACTTACAATGAGCAGTTCTTC. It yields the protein CASSPDLVAGTYNEQFF.